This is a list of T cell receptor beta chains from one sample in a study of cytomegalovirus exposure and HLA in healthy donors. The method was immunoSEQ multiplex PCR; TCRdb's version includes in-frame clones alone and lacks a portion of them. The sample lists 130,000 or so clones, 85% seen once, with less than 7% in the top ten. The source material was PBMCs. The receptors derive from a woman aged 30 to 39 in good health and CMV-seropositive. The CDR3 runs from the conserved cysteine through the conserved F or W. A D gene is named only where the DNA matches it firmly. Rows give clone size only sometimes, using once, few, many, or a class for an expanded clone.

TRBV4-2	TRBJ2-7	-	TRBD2	TGTGCCAGCAGCCAGGCGGGAGCCCACGAGCAGTACTTC	CASSQAGAHEQYF
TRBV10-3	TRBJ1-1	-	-	TGTGCCATGGCGGGAGTCATGAACACTGAAGCTTTCTTT	CAMAGVMNTEAFF
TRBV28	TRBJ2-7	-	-	TGTGCCAGCAGTTCTAGTTACGAGCAGTACTTC	CASSSSYEQYF
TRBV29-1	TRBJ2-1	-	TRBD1	TGCAGCGTTGAGGGGACAGGGGAGGTCCTCAATGAGCAGTTCTTC	CSVEGTGEVLNEQFF
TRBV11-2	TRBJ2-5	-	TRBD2	TGTGCCAGCAGCTTACGGGCTAGCGGGGGTCAAGAGACCCAGTACTTC	CASSLRASGGQETQYF
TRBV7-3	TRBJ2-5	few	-	TGTGCCAGCAGCTTCGCGGCTCAAGAGACCCAGTACTTC	CASSFAAQETQYF
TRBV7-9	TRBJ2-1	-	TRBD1	TGTGCCAGCAGCTTCCCCTTGGGGACAGCTCCCCGGTACAATGAGCAGTTCTTC	CASSFPLGTAPRYNEQFF
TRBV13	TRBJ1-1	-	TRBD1	TGTGCCAGCAGCTTAGGCAGGGGGCGGGGTAACACTGAAGCTTTCTTT	CASSLGRGRGNTEAFF
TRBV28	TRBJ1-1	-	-	TGTGCCAGCAGTCGCCTTGGCAGCACTGAAGCTTTCTTT	CASSRLGSTEAFF
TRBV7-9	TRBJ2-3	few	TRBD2	TGTGCCAGCAGCTCAATCCCCCCGGGACTAGCGGGCACAGATACGCAGTATTTT	CASSSIPPGLAGTDTQYF
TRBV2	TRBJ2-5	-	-	TGTGCCAGCAGTGGGCTGTTAGGTGCGGCCCAGTACTTC	CASSGLLGAAQYF
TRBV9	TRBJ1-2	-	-	TGTGCCAGCAGCGTAGAAGGAGAGGGAAGGAATGGCTACACCTTC	CASSVEGEGRNGYTF
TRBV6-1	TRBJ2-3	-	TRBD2	TGTGCCAGCAGTGATTTAGCGGGACCAGGTGCAGATACGCAGTATTTT	CASSDLAGPGADTQYF
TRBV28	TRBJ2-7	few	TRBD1	TGTGCCAGCAGTCCGGGACAGGGCTACTACGAGCAGTACTTC	CASSPGQGYYEQYF
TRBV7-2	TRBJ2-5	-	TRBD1	TGTGCCAGCAGCCACGGAAGGCGGGACAGGGGTCAAGAGACCCAGTACTTC	CASSHGRRDRGQETQYF
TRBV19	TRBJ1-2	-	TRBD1	TGTGCCAGTAGCACCAGACAGGGGGGCGAGAACTATGGCTACACCTTC	CASSTRQGGENYGYTF
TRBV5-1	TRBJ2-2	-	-	TGCGCCAGCAGCCCCGGGACTTTGAGCACCGGGGAGCTGTTTTTT	CASSPGTLSTGELFF
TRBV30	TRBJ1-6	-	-	TGTGCCTGGAATGTCGGTAATTCACCCCTCCACTTT	CAWNVGNSPLHF
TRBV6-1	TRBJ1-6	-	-	TGTGCCAGCAAAAGGGGCCTTTCACCCCTCCACTTT	CASKRGLSPLHF
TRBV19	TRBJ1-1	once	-	TGTGCCAGTAGGTCGAGGGCCGGTGCTGAAGCTTTCTTT	CASRSRAGAEAFF
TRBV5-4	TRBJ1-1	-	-	TGTGCCAGCAGCTCGAAAACACAGGAGAACACTGAAGCTTTCTTT	CASSSKTQENTEAFF
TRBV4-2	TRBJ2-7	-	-	TGTGCCAGCAGCCAAGGGACTATCATCGGCGAGCAGTACTTC	CASSQGTIIGEQYF
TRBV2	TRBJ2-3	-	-	TGTGCCAGCAGTAATATCCTAGGGGCAGATACGCAGTATTTT	CASSNILGADTQYF
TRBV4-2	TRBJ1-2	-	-	TGTGCCAGCAGCCAGTATTTCGACAGTAACTATGGCTACACCTTC	CASSQYFDSNYGYTF
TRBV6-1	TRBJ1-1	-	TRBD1	TGTGCCAGCAGTGAACAGGGGGCCGCGAACACTGAAGCTTTCTTT	CASSEQGAANTEAFF
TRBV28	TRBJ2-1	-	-	TGTGCCAGCAGCCACGGACAGTCCCCCTACAATGAGCAGTTCTTC	CASSHGQSPYNEQFF
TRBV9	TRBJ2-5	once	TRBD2	TGTGCCAGCAGCCTCGGGACTAGCGGTATGACCCAGTACTTC	CASSLGTSGMTQYF
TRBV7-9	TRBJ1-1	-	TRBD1	TGTGCCAGCAGCTTGAGGACAGGGGCTGAAGCTTTCTTT	CASSLRTGAEAFF
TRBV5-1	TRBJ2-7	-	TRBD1	TGCGCCAGCAGCTTGGCCACGGGACAGGGCTACGAGCAGTACTTC	CASSLATGQGYEQYF
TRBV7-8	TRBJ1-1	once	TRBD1	TGTGCCAGCAGCTTCGACAGGGTGAACACTGAAGCTTTCTTT	CASSFDRVNTEAFF
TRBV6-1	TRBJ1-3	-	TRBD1	TGTGCCAGCAGCGACAGGGGGCCGGGTACCATATATTTT	CASSDRGPGTIYF
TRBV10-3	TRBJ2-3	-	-	TGTGCCATCAGTGAACCAGGGGGCGGGAGGGCAGATACGCAGTATTTT	CAISEPGGGRADTQYF
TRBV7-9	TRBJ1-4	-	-	TGTGCCAGCAGCTTAGACGGTACAACTAATGAAAAACTGTTTTTT	CASSLDGTTNEKLFF
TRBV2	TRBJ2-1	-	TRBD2	TGTGCCAGCACCCTAGCGGGGGGGCTAGTTCTTGGTGATGAGCAGTTCTTC	CASTLAGGLVLGDEQFF
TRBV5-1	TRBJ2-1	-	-	TGCGCCAGCAGCTTGGGGGCAGGGGGGAGGAATGAGCAGTTCTTC	CASSLGAGGRNEQFF
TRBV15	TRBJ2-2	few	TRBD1	TGTGCCACCAGCAGGGGGACAGTCGATTACACCGGGGAGCTGTTTTTT	CATSRGTVDYTGELFF
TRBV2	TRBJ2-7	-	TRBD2	TGTGCCAGCAGTGAGCAGGGACTAGCGGGCCGACGGACCTACGAGCAGTACTTC	CASSEQGLAGRRTYEQYF
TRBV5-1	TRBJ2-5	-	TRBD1	TGCGCCAGCAGCTGGGACAGGGGGGTAAGAGAGACCCAGTACTTC	CASSWDRGVRETQYF
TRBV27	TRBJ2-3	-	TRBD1	TGTGCCAGCAGCCCCGGGACAGGGGTAGATACGCAGTATTTT	CASSPGTGVDTQYF
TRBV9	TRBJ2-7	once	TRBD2	TGTGCCAGCAGCCTCGGGACTAGCGGGGGCGAGCAGTACTTC	CASSLGTSGGEQYF
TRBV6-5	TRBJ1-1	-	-	TGTGCCAGCAGTTACGGGCAGGCTATGAACACTGAAGCTTTCTTT	CASSYGQAMNTEAFF
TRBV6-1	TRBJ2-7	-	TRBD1	TGTGCCAGCAGCGAACAGGGGGCGGGTGGGGAGCAGTACTTC	CASSEQGAGGEQYF
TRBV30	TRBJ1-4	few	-	TGTGCCTGGAGTGTACTCGTATCTGAAAAACTGTTTTTT	CAWSVLVSEKLFF
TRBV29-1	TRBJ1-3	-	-	TGCAGCTTTAGCGATTCTGGAAACACCATATATTTT	CSFSDSGNTIYF
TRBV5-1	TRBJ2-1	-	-	TGCGCCAGCAGCTTGGAGCCGGGAGTCCACAATGAGCAGTTCTTC	CASSLEPGVHNEQFF
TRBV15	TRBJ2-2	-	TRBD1	TGTGCCACCAGCTTGAGGGGGCGAAGCACCGGGGAGCTGTTTTTT	CATSLRGRSTGELFF
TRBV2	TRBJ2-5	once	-	TGTGCCAGCAGTGAACGGAGACAGATACAAGAGACCCAGTACTTC	CASSERRQIQETQYF
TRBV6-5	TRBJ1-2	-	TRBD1	TGTGCCAGCAGTTACTCGGCTAGGGGGCAAGGCCACACCTTC	CASSYSARGQGHTF
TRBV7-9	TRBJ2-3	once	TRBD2	TGTGCCAGCAGCTGGGGACTAGCGGGAGGGTGGACAGATACGCAGTATTTT	CASSWGLAGGWTDTQYF
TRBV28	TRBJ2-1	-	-	TGTGCCAGCAGTTTAATGGCTGAGCAGTTCTTC	CASSLMAEQFF
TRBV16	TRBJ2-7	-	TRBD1	TGTGCCAGCAGCCCAACAGGGGGTTCCCCCTACGAGCAGTACTTC	CASSPTGGSPYEQYF
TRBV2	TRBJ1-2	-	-	TGTGCCAGCACCGACTCGGGTCTACCGGCCTATTCTAACTATGGCTACACCTTC	CASTDSGLPAYSNYGYTF
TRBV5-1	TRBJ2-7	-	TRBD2	TGCGCCAGCACCCTCGGGGGAGGGTGGGCCTCCTACGAGCAGTACTTC	CASTLGGGWASYEQYF
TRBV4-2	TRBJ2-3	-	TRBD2	TGTGCCAGCAGCCAATACCAGCGGGAGGGTTCCACAGATACGCAGTATTTT	CASSQYQREGSTDTQYF